This T cell receptor beta chain came from a study of blood T cell repertoires in COVID-19. Per the germline V gene, CDR1 is WNHNN and CDR2 is SYGVQD (reference sequence). V lost 4 bases, J lost 5 bases, and 5 bases stayed unmatched. The CDR3 consists of 14 residues. Only in-frame clones appear in the TCRdb table, and some are missing; sequencing was by immunoSEQ multiplex PCR. The sample has 490,000 or so clones, about 85% seen once. The source of this sequence is a woman aged 55-70 years who had recovered from COVID-19. The source material was PBMCs or T cells enriched from blood (not recorded which). The chain has TRBV10-1 and TRBJ1-2, with 9 positions matching TRBD1. This chain's CDR3 is CASSVQGAWYGYTF. CDR3 DNA sequence: TGCGCCAGCAGTGTACAGGGGGCATGGTATGGCTACACCTTC.